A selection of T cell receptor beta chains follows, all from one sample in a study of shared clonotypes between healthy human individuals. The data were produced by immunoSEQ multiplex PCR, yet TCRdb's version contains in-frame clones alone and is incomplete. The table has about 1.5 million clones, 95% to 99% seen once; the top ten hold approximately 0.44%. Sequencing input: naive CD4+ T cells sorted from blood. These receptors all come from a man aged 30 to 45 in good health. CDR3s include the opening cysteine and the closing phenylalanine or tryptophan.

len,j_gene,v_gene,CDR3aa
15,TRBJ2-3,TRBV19,CASSILAAPTDTQYF
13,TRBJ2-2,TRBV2,CASTGRLTGELFF
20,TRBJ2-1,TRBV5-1,CASSLSGRGGVAGGRGEQFF
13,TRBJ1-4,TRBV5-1,CASSLVWDGKLFF
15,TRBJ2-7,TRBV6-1,CASSEAAGYLFEQYF
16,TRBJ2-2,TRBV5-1,CASSLRQGEGTGELFF
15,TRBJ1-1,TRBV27,CASSLMNRGSAEAFF
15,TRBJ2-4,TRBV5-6,CASSPGLRGENIQYF
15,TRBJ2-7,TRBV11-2,CASSLVRHSAYEQYF
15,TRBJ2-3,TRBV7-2,CASSTRTGTTDTQYF
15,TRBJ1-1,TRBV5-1,CASSLERTVNTEAFF
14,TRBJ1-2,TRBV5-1,CASSEDSPLAGYTF
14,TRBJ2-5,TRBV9,CASSVGGSIETQYF
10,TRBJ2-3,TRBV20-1,CSGSTDTQYF
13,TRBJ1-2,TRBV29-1,CSVPTGSNYGYTF
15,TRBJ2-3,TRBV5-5,CASSPWTQPTDTQYF
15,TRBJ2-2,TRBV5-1,CASSLAGRATGELFF
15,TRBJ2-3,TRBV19,CASSNREGREDTQYF
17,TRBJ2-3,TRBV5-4,CASSTGGLAGAEDTQYF
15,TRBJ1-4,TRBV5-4,CASSSSGTVNEELFF
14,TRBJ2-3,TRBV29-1,CSVFLAGFTDTQYF
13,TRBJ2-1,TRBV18,CASSPSGNNEQFF
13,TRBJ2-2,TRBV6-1,CASSAGSTGELFF
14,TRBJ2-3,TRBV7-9,CAEEQGRLADTQYF
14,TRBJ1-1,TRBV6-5,CASSDGQFNTEAFF
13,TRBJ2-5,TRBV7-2,CASRPTGGQTQYF
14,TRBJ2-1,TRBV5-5,CASSSLRSGNEQFF